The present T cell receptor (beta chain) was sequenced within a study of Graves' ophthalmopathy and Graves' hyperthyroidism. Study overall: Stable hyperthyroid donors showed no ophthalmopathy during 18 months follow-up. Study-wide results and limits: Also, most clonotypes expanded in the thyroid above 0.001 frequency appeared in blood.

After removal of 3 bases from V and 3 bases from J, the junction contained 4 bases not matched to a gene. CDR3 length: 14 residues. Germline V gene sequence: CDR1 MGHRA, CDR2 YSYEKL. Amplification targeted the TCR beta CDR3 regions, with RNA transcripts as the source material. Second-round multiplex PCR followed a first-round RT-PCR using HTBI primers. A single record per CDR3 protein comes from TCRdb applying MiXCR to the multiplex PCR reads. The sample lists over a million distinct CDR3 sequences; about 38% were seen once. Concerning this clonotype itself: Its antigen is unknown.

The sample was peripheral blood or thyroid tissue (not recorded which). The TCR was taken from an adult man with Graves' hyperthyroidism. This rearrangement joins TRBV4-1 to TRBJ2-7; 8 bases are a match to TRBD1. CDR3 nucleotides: TGCGCCAGCAGCCACGGGACAGGCTACTACGAGCAGTACTTC. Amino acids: CASSHGTGYYEQYF.